These T cell receptor beta chains were read from a single sample in a study of T cell responses to AZD1222 COVID-19 vaccine. Clones were sequenced by immunoSEQ multiplex PCR, and TCRdb holds only the in-frame ones, with some missing. The data hold some 170,000 clones, with about 89% observed a single time. The material sequenced was peripheral blood, taken 28 days after the second AZD1222 dose. Receptors were obtained from an adult who received the AZD1222 COVID-19 vaccine. Each CDR3 is given with its conserved first and last residue. Fields, in order: V gene, J gene, D gene, clone size, CDR3 protein, CDR3 DNA. The D gene is left open where the match is weak. The size of a clone is reported for some rows only, either as once, few or many, or as a class for expanded clones.

V gene: TRBV6-5; J gene: TRBJ2-2; D gene: NA; clone size: NA; CDR3 protein: CASSYIARAHTGELFF; CDR3 DNA: TGTGCCAGCAGTTACATCGCCAGGGCCCACACCGGGGAGCTGTTTTTT
V gene: TRBV10-1; J gene: TRBJ2-1; D gene: NA; clone size: NA; CDR3 protein: CASSTGPPSYNEQFF; CDR3 DNA: TGCGCCAGCAGTACAGGGCCCCCCTCCTACAATGAGCAGTTCTTC
V gene: TRBV29-1; J gene: TRBJ2-5; D gene: TRBD2; clone size: NA; CDR3 protein: CSVELAGQETQYF; CDR3 DNA: TGCAGCGTTGAGTTAGCGGGACAAGAGACCCAGTACTTC
V gene: TRBV6-5; J gene: TRBJ1-1; D gene: NA; clone size: NA; CDR3 protein: CASSYDRGLNTEAFF; CDR3 DNA: TGTGCCAGCAGTTACGATAGGGGGTTGAACACTGAAGCTTTCTTT
V gene: TRBV7-9; J gene: TRBJ2-7; D gene: NA; clone size: NA; CDR3 protein: CASSPRRAYEQYF; CDR3 DNA: TGTGCCAGCAGCCCCCGGAGAGCCTACGAGCAGTACTTC
V gene: TRBV4-1; J gene: TRBJ2-1; D gene: NA; clone size: NA; CDR3 protein: CASSQDRAGPNEQFF; CDR3 DNA: TGCGCCAGCAGCCAAGATCGGGCGGGGCCCAATGAGCAGTTCTTC
V gene: TRBV19; J gene: TRBJ2-7; D gene: NA; clone size: NA; CDR3 protein: CASSFRDRETYEQYF; CDR3 DNA: TGTGCCAGTAGTTTCCGGGACCGGGAAACCTACGAGCAGTACTTC
V gene: TRBV2; J gene: TRBJ1-4; D gene: TRBD1; clone size: NA; CDR3 protein: CASSRTGGVTNEKLFF; CDR3 DNA: TGTGCCAGCAGTCGGACAGGGGGCGTGACTAATGAAAAACTGTTTTTT
V gene: TRBV29-1; J gene: TRBJ2-5; D gene: NA; clone size: NA; CDR3 protein: CSVEERQETQYF; CDR3 DNA: TGCAGCGTTGAAGAGAGGCAAGAGACCCAGTACTTC
V gene: TRBV7-9; J gene: TRBJ2-1; D gene: NA; clone size: few; CDR3 protein: CASSPRGRGLYNEQFF; CDR3 DNA: TGTGCCAGCAGCCCTAGGGGTAGGGGTCTTTACAATGAGCAGTTCTTC
V gene: TRBV2; J gene: TRBJ2-3; D gene: TRBD1; clone size: NA; CDR3 protein: CASSTGTGTDTQYF; CDR3 DNA: TGTGCCAGCAGTACCGGGACAGGCACAGATACGCAGTATTTT
V gene: TRBV6-5; J gene: TRBJ1-3; D gene: NA; clone size: NA; CDR3 protein: CASSYSIHTGNTIYF; CDR3 DNA: TGTGCCAGCAGTTACTCGATACACACAGGAAACACCATATATTTT
V gene: TRBV5-8; J gene: TRBJ2-3; D gene: NA; clone size: NA; CDR3 protein: CASSLGGFPDTQYF; CDR3 DNA: TGTGCCAGCAGCTTGGGGGGGTTCCCAGATACGCAGTATTTT
V gene: TRBV28; J gene: TRBJ2-6; D gene: NA; clone size: NA; CDR3 protein: CASRTTASGANVLTF; CDR3 DNA: TGTGCCAGCAGGACTACGGCATCTGGGGCCAACGTCCTGACTTTC
V gene: TRBV9; J gene: TRBJ1-1; D gene: NA; clone size: NA; CDR3 protein: CASSVGESNTEAFF; CDR3 DNA: TGTGCCAGCAGCGTGGGGGAATCGAACACTGAAGCTTTCTTT
V gene: TRBV20-1; J gene: TRBJ2-7; D gene: NA; clone size: once; CDR3 protein: CSASVAGKLYEQYF; CDR3 DNA: TGCAGTGCTAGTGTAGCAGGGAAGTTATACGAGCAGTACTTC
V gene: TRBV7-8; J gene: TRBJ2-7; D gene: TRBD2; clone size: NA; CDR3 protein: CASRPSGGYEQYF; CDR3 DNA: TGTGCCAGTCGGCCTAGCGGGGGATACGAGCAGTACTTC
V gene: TRBV7-9; J gene: TRBJ1-3; D gene: NA; clone size: NA; CDR3 protein: CASSLALGSGNTIYF; CDR3 DNA: TGTGCCAGCAGCTTAGCTTTGGGATCTGGAAACACCATATATTTT
V gene: TRBV11-2; J gene: TRBJ2-2; D gene: NA; clone size: NA; CDR3 protein: CASSRTNTGELFF; CDR3 DNA: TGTGCCAGCAGCAGGACCAACACCGGGGAGCTGTTTTTT
V gene: TRBV7-9; J gene: TRBJ2-1; D gene: NA; clone size: NA; CDR3 protein: CASSPLGVYNEQFF; CDR3 DNA: TGTGCCAGCAGCCCGCTTGGCGTCTACAATGAGCAGTTCTTC
V gene: TRBV7-8; J gene: TRBJ2-7; D gene: NA; clone size: NA; CDR3 protein: CASSLERILASSYEQYF; CDR3 DNA: TGTGCCAGCAGCTTAGAACGGATCTTAGCGAGCTCCTACGAGCAGTACTTC
V gene: TRBV7-9; J gene: TRBJ1-2; D gene: TRBD1; clone size: NA; CDR3 protein: CASSLLWTGVNYGYTF; CDR3 DNA: TGTGCCAGCAGCTTACTGTGGACAGGGGTTAACTATGGCTACACCTTC
V gene: TRBV9; J gene: TRBJ2-1; D gene: TRBD2; clone size: NA; CDR3 protein: CASSVGRPGLAGGNEQFF; CDR3 DNA: TGTGCCAGCAGCGTAGGCCGCCCAGGACTAGCGGGGGGGAATGAGCAGTTCTTC
V gene: TRBV11-3; J gene: TRBJ2-5; D gene: TRBD1; clone size: NA; CDR3 protein: CASSRGTGGNRETQYF; CDR3 DNA: TGTGCCAGCAGTCGGGGGACAGGGGGAAATCGGGAGACCCAGTACTTC
V gene: TRBV4-1; J gene: TRBJ2-7; D gene: TRBD1; clone size: NA; CDR3 protein: CASGTPGQGVYEQYF; CDR3 DNA: TGCGCCAGCGGCACCCCGGGACAGGGGGTTTACGAGCAGTACTTC
V gene: TRBV6-5; J gene: TRBJ2-7; D gene: NA; clone size: NA; CDR3 protein: CASSYRGGEQYF; CDR3 DNA: TGTGCCAGCAGTTACAGGGGGGGCGAGCAGTACTTC
V gene: TRBV2; J gene: TRBJ2-3; D gene: NA; clone size: NA; CDR3 protein: CASLRGFSTDTQYF; CDR3 DNA: TGTGCCAGCTTAAGGGGATTTAGCACAGATACGCAGTATTTT
V gene: TRBV4-1; J gene: TRBJ1-2; D gene: NA; clone size: NA; CDR3 protein: CASSPERARGPNYGYTF; CDR3 DNA: TGCGCCAGCAGCCCTGAGAGAGCCAGGGGTCCTAACTATGGCTACACCTTC
V gene: TRBV30; J gene: TRBJ2-1; D gene: TRBD1; clone size: NA; CDR3 protein: CAWSVGGVYEQFF; CDR3 DNA: TGTGCCTGGAGTGTAGGGGGCGTCTATGAGCAGTTCTTC
V gene: TRBV20-1; J gene: TRBJ2-1; D gene: NA; clone size: NA; CDR3 protein: CSASTSNEQFF; CDR3 DNA: TGCAGTGCTAGTACCTCCAATGAGCAGTTCTTC
V gene: TRBV19; J gene: TRBJ2-3; D gene: NA; clone size: NA; CDR3 protein: CASSIGVTRDTQYF; CDR3 DNA: TGTGCCAGTAGTATAGGCGTGACCAGAGATACGCAGTATTTT
V gene: TRBV6-6; J gene: TRBJ1-6; D gene: NA; clone size: NA; CDR3 protein: CASSPPRWPLHF; CDR3 DNA: TGTGCCAGCAGTCCTCCCCGTTGGCCCCTCCACTTT
V gene: TRBV3-1/TRBV3-2; J gene: TRBJ1-2; D gene: NA; clone size: NA; CDR3 protein: CASSQGNRVLGYGYTF; CDR3 DNA: TGTGCCAGCAGCCAGGGGAACCGCGTACTCGGCTATGGCTACACCTTC
V gene: TRBV15; J gene: TRBJ2-1; D gene: TRBD1; clone size: NA; CDR3 protein: CATSFRDRGEGDNEQFF; CDR3 DNA: TGTGCCACCAGCTTCCGGGACAGGGGAGAGGGGGACAATGAGCAGTTCTTC
V gene: TRBV18; J gene: TRBJ2-1; D gene: NA; clone size: NA; CDR3 protein: CASSPPPLSSYNEQFF; CDR3 DNA: TGTGCCAGCTCACCACCCCCTCTTAGCTCCTACAATGAGCAGTTCTTC